The 32 T cell receptor beta chains below were found in one sample sequenced in a study. TCRdb re-analysed the 5' RACE reads in MiXCR, keeping a single row per CDR3 protein. The sample lists 62,000 or so distinct CDR3 sequences, approximately 23% occurring once. Sequenced material: memory CD4+ T cells sorted from a lymph node. Subset described: memory CD4+ T cells, CD4+CD45RO+CD25-. The receptor set was obtained from a female donor with breast cancer.

This clonotype turned up a few times. V is TRBV19 and J is TRBJ1-1; 7 bases agree with TRBD1. Germline CDR1 and CDR2: LNHDA and SQIVND (reference sequence). With V trimmed by 4 bases and J by 8 bases, 1 base remained unmatched. The CDR3 sequence is 11 residues long. The CDR3 loop is CASSKTGEAFF. The CDR3 DNA reads TGTGCCAGTAGTAAGACAGGGGAAGCTTTCTTT.

Points on this clonotype: With a much larger clone just one base away, this may be a read error. The CDR3 does not close with the conserved phenylalanine or tryptophan, likely indicating a read error. The V and J genes are TRBV12-3 or TRBV12-4 and TRBJ2-5; D possibly matches TRBD1 or TRBD2 (5 bases each). V lost 5 bases and J lost 2, with 18 bases in between. There are 16 residues in the CDR3. This chain's CDR3 is CASSPGTSFSQETQYS. The DNA of the CDR3 is TGTGCCAGCAGTCCCGGGACGAGCTTTTCTCAAGAGACCCAGTACTCC.

The chain recombines TRBV20-1 with TRBJ2-1, with a tentative D call TRBD2 (5 bases). CDR1 and CDR2 (germline): DFQATT, SNEGSKA (reference sequence). The CDR3 contains 11 residues. The CDR3 here is CSGESHNEQFF. For the CDR3, the DNA is TGCAGCGGGGAGAGCCACAATGAGCAGTTCTTC.

The chain employs TRBV7-9 and TRBJ1-2; tentative D call: TRBD1 (6 bases). Germline loops: CDR1 SEHNR, CDR2 FQNEAQ (reference sequence). The CDR3 has 13 residues. V was trimmed by 3 bases and J by 6 bases, leaving 11 bases between them. The CDR3 spells CASSFTAGDGYTF. CDR3 nucleotide sequence: TGTGCCAGCAGCTTTACGGCAGGGGATGGCTACACCTTC. The full variable domain, its missing parts supplied by reference TRBV7-9 and TRBJ1-2, is DTGVSQNPRHKITKRGQNVTFRCDPISEHNRLYWYRQTLGQGPEFLTYFQNEAQLEKSRLLSDRFSAERPKGSFSTLEIQRTEQGDSAMYLCASSFTAGDGYTFGSGTRLTVV.

This clonotype was detected only a few times. The V and J genes are TRBV7-2 and TRBJ2-5; TRBD2 aligns across 10 bases. CDR3 length: 15 amino acids. After removal of 1 base from V and 13 bases from J, the junction contained 12 bases not matched to a gene. Germline CDR1 is SGHTA and CDR2 is FQGNSA. The CDR3 reads CASSLVASGGSYPYF. DNA for the CDR3: TGTGCCAGCAGCTTAGTAGCTAGCGGGGGTTCTTACCCGTACTTC.

This clonotype has more than one count but fewer than ten. A much larger clone differs by one base, so this may be a read error. The chain uses TRBV29-1 and TRBJ2-3, with TRBD2 matching 7 bases. Germline loops: CDR1 SQVTM, CDR2 ANQGSEA. The CDR3 totals 14 residues. The V and J ends lost 8 bases and 1 base, in that order; junction bases with no gene match: 9. CDR3 in amino acids: CSLEEGGGTDTQYF. The CDR3 nucleotides are TGCAGCCTCGAAGAGGGAGGGGGCACAGATACGCAGTATTTT.

This clonotype has at least ten counts. The rearrangement links TRBV5-1 to TRBJ2-7; D not certain. The CDR3 totals 13 residues. Germline CDR1 and CDR2: SGHRS and YFSETQ. V shed 9 bases and J shed 0 bases, with 13 bases lying between them. The CDR3 loop is CAILCVVSYEQYF. The CDR3 bases are TGCGCCATCCTTTGTGTCGTCTCCTACGAGCAGTACTTC.

This clonotype was detected a few times. The chain links TRBV29-1 to TRBJ2-3, with D possibly TRBD2 on 5 matching bases. CDR1 is SQVTM, CDR2 ANQGSEA, per germline. The CDR3 has 13 residues. Between the trimmed V and J ends, which lost 2 bases and 4 bases, there was a span of 10 bases. The CDR3 sequence: CSVEYGSADTQYF. DNA for the CDR3: TGCAGCGTTGAATATGGTAGCGCAGATACGCAGTATTTT.

This clonotype was picked up many times. The CDR3 does not close with the conserved phenylalanine or tryptophan, likely indicating a read error. No DNA is shown, since the ends of the CDR3 on it are uncertain; the CDR3 is the one TCRdb lists. This chain joins TRBV6-2 or TRBV6-3 and TRBJ2-1; the tabulated D call, TRBD2, remains unverified against the DNA. Germline CDR1 MNHEY, CDR2 SVGEGT. Including both end residues, the CDR3 is 13 amino acids long. CDR3: CASSYSGLAGGRL.

By share, this clonotype counts as medium-sized. J is TRBJ1-1 and V is TRBV6-5, with D possibly matching TRBD1 (6 bases). V lost 6 bases, J lost 12 bases, and 17 bases lay in between. The CDR3 is 12 amino acids. Germline lookup yields CDR1 MNHEY and CDR2 SVGAGI. The CDR3 region is CASSKKGGGTFF. CDR3 DNA sequence: TGTGCCAGCAGCAAAAAAGGGGGGGGAACTTTCTTT.

V is TRBV14 and J is TRBJ2-7; possibly TRBD1 for D (6 bases). Deletions cut 4 bases from V and 1 base from J, with 11 bases between. Germline V gene data show CDR1 as SGHDN and CDR2 as FVKESK. This CDR3 is built from 14 residues. DNA of the CDR3: TGTGCCAGCAGCCCTCAGACAGGATCCTACGAGCAGTACTTC. Protein product: CASSPQTGSYEQYF.

The chain employs TRBV19 and TRBJ2-1; 10 positions match TRBD2. The CDR3 extends over 18 amino acids. V shed 2 bases and J 2 bases; nucleotides not matched to a gene: 9. The germline V gene encodes CDR1 LNHDA and CDR2 SQIVND (reference sequence). Here the CDR3 DNA reads TGTGCCAGTAGTATAAGGGCTAGCGGGAGTCACACCTACAATGAGCAGTTCTTC. Translation: CASSIRASGSHTYNEQFF.

This chain uses TRBV6-2 or TRBV6-3 with TRBJ1-1; 12 bases match TRBD1. The CDR3 runs to 15 residues. J lost 7 bases, V lost 10 bases, and 13 bases had no gene match. Per the germline V gene, CDR1 is MNHEY and CDR2 is SVGEGT. CDR3 residues: CATTPGTGGKNEAFF. CDR3 DNA: TGTGCCACCACCCCTGGGACAGGGGGCAAGAATGAAGCTTTCTTT.

This clonotype was seen more than once but under ten times. The genes are TRBV2 and TRBJ1-5, with D hard to call. The CDR3 extends over 14 amino acids. Looked up from germline, CDR1 is SNHLY and CDR2 is FYNNEI. V was clipped by 7 bases and J by 2 bases, with 12 bases between them. The CDR3 coding sequence is TGTGCCAGCACCCGGGAGGACGGCAATCAGCCCCAGCATTTT. Its protein is CASTREDGNQPQHF.

The V and J genes are TRBV20-1 and TRBJ2-1; D unresolved. The germline CDR1 and CDR2 sequences are DFQATT and SNEGSKA (reference sequence). Trimming took 3 bases from V and 2 from J, leaving 8 bases between them. This CDR3 is built from 13 residues. In DNA, the CDR3 is TGCAGTGCTAGCGCGCAAGCCTACAATGAGCAGTTCTTC. This codes for CSASAQAYNEQFF.

In this sample, this clonotype turned up a few times. The chain joins TRBV6-1 to TRBJ2-7, with 8 bases that match TRBD1. The V segment lost 6 bases and the J segment 4 bases; nucleotides outside the gene matches: 8. The V gene's germline CDR1 is MNHNS and CDR2 SASEGT. The CDR3 is 14 amino acids. The CDR3 DNA reads TGTGCCAGCAGAACCGGGACAGGAGTTTACGAGCAGTACTTC. Its translation: CASRTGTGVYEQYF.

The chain is built from TRBV5-5 and TRBJ2-7, with 8 bases lining up with TRBD1. The CDR3 has 12 amino acids. The ends lost 2 bases at V and 7 bases at J; junction bases unmatched: 2. The V gene's germline CDR1 is SGHKS and CDR2 YYEKEE (reference sequence). CDR3 sequence reads: CASSFGQGEQYF. In DNA, the CDR3 is TGTGCCAGCAGCTTTGGACAGGGTGAGCAGTACTTC.

This clonotype appeared a few times. The rearrangement joins TRBV7-2 to TRBJ2-5, with D unclear. The germline gives CDR1 SGHTA, CDR2 FQGNSA. The V end was cut by 1 base, the J end by 1 base, with 13 bases between. This CDR3 has 16 amino acids. The CDR3 sequence: CASSLEKGTVQETQYF. The DNA for the CDR3 is TGTGCCAGCAGCTTAGAAAAGGGCACAGTCCAAGAGACCCAGTACTTC.

The chain recombines TRBV5-6 with TRBJ1-1; a possible D gene is TRBD1 (6 bases). The CDR3 contains 16 residues. Trimming took 0 bases from V and 0 from J, leaving 12 bases between them. Germline CDR1 and CDR2: SGHDT and YYEEEE. The CDR3 DNA is TGTGCCAGCAGCTTGGGCCCCCGGGGGCTGAACACTGAAGCTTTCTTT. Amino acid sequence: CASSLGPRGLNTEAFF.

The J gene is TRBJ2-1, the V gene TRBV6-5, with TRBD2 matching 13 bases. There are 16 residues in the CDR3. CDR1 is MNHEY, CDR2 SVGAGI, per germline. Trimming took 5 bases from V and 7 from J; bases not matched to a gene: 8. In DNA form, the CDR3 reads TGTGCCAGCAGTCGCGTCGGGACTAGCGGGACTAATGAGCAGTTCTTC. It specifies CASSRVGTSGTNEQFF.

This clonotype showed up many times. The rearrangement joins TRBV5-1 to TRBJ1-6, with D uncertain. The CDR3 length is 14 residues. Germline-derived CDR1 and CDR2 are SGHRS and YFSETQ. Trimming pared 0 bases from V and 5 bases from J, leaving 6 bases between. The CDR3 reads CASSLGQNNSPLHF. The CDR3 bases are TGCGCCAGCAGCTTGGGGCAGAATAATTCACCCCTCCACTTT.

The chain couples TRBV12-3 or TRBV12-4 to TRBJ2-2; D is unresolved. V was pared by 7 bases and J by 2 bases, with 17 bases between. The CDR3 has 16 amino acids. CDR3 nucleotide sequence: TGTGCCAGCACTCCTGTGTTGGCGGTAAACACCGGGGAGCTGTTTTTT. Protein: CASTPVLAVNTGELFF.

The chain is built from TRBV7-2 and TRBJ2-5; TRBD1 is a possible D gene (5 bases). Germline CDR1 and CDR2: SGHTA and FQGNSA. Trimming took off 5 bases at V and 2 bases at J, with 12 bases between the two ends. The CDR3 is 14 residues long. The CDR3 DNA reads as TGTGCCAGCAGCCCGATGACAGCTCAAGAGACCCAGTACTTC. This translates into CASSPMTAQETQYF.

The chain employs TRBV5-1 and TRBJ2-1, with 12 bases matching TRBD2. Germline V gene lookup returns CDR1 SGHRS and CDR2 YFSETQ. The V gene end was trimmed by 4 bases and the J gene end by 5 bases; junction bases not matched to a gene: 7. CDR3 length equals 16 residues. This chain's CDR3 is CASSRTLAGGDNEQFF. CDR3 sequence (DNA): TGCGCCAGCAGCAGGACTCTAGCGGGAGGGGACAATGAGCAGTTCTTC.

The chain recombines TRBV5-1 with TRBJ2-2, with unresolved D. Germline V gene sequence: CDR1 SGHRS, CDR2 YFSETQ. The CDR3 sequence is 14 residues long. Trimming cost V 4 bases and J 2 bases, with 9 bases left between them. CDR3 DNA sequence: TGCGCCAGCAGCCCAAACTTAAACACCGGGGAGCTGTTTTTT. It translates to CASSPNLNTGELFF.

This rearrangement joins TRBV7-9 to TRBJ2-3, with a tentative D call TRBD1 (5 bases). The CDR3 is 14 residues long. The germline CDR1 and CDR2 sequences are SEHNR and FQNEAQ (reference sequence). Between the trimmed V and J ends, which lost 9 bases and 0 bases, there was a span of 13 bases. For the CDR3, the DNA is TGTGCCAGTGATAAGGGGTTTAGCACAGATACGCAGTATTTT. Translating it yields CASDKGFSTDTQYF.

This clonotype has just a few counts. The chain employs TRBV7-9 and TRBJ2-3; 11 bases agree with TRBD2. Germline CDR1 reads SEHNR; CDR2 reads FQNEAQ (reference sequence). This CDR3 is built from 19 residues. The V segment lost 0 bases and the J segment 0 bases; nucleotides outside the gene matches: 8. The chain's CDR3 is CASSLASSGRPLSTDTQYF. In nucleotides, the CDR3 is TGTGCCAGCAGCTTAGCGTCTAGCGGGAGGCCCTTGAGCACAGATACGCAGTATTTT.

As concerns this clonotype: A read error is possible here, since a much larger clone lies one base away. Lacking the conserved final phenylalanine or tryptophan, this CDR3 likely reflects a read error. The genes are TRBV27 and TRBJ1-2, with a weak D call TRBD1 (5 bases). Trimming shortened V by 3 bases and J by 6 bases, and 11 bases separated the two germline ends. The germline V gene encodes CDR1 MNHEY and CDR2 SMNVEV (reference sequence). CDR3 size: 13 residues. The CDR3 nucleotides are TGTGCCAGCAGTTTCTCAGGGTCCGATGGCTACACCTCC. Encoded protein: CASSFSGSDGYTS.

This clonotype is a singleton in its sample. Compared with germline, one end of the junction differs, possibly owing to a read error. The chain joins TRBV20-1 to TRBJ2-2; D might be TRBD1 (6 bases). The germline CDR1 and CDR2 sequences are DFQATT and SNEGSKA (reference sequence). The CDR3 has 14 amino acids. CDR3 bases: TGCAGTGCCAGACGTCAGGGGAACACCGGGGAGCGGTTTTTT. Residues: CSARRQGNTGERFF.

V usage is TRBV7-3 and J usage is TRBJ2-5, with D tentatively TRBD2 (6 bases). The CDR3 totals 15 residues. The germline gives CDR1 SGHTA, CDR2 FQGTGA. V was trimmed by 5 bases and J by 1 base, leaving 14 bases between them. CDR3 in amino acids: CASSRRPGVQETQYF. The CDR3 DNA sequence: TGTGCCAGCAGCCGGCGGCCGGGGGTCCAAGAGACCCAGTACTTC.

The chain combines TRBV11-3 with TRBJ2-2; perhaps TRBD1 as D (6 bases). Germline assignment: CDR1 SGHNT and CDR2 YENEEA. V lost 5 bases and J 5 bases, leaving 15 bases between the germline ends. This CDR3 region has 15 residues. DNA of the CDR3: TGTGCCAGCAGCCGGACAGCTTCACAGACCGGGGAGCTGTTTTTT. Protein: CASSRTASQTGELFF.

There are a few counts of this clonotype. The chain recombines TRBV5-1 with TRBJ2-3; D perhaps matches TRBD1 (5 bases). Germline V lookup: CDR1 SGHRS, CDR2 YFSETQ. V lost 2 bases to trimming and J lost 5 bases, with 18 bases between them. There are 16 residues in the CDR3. CDR3 coding DNA: TGCGCCAGCAGCTTTGGAATTTTTACAGGAAGAGATACGCAGTATTTT. Protein: CASSFGIFTGRDTQYF.